Below are 9 T cell receptor beta chains sequenced from a single sample in a study of CD4 T cells in relation to SARS-CoV-2 and coronaviruses. Repertoires were generated with immunoSEQ multiplex PCR, while TCRdb's copy carries only in-frame clones and drops some. The sample contains tens of thousands of clones, over 75% of which appear only once. Sequencing was carried out using memory CD4+ T cells from PBMCs. Every receptor here comes from an adult with COVID-19.

This clone was picked up one time. The chain has TRBV6-5 and TRBJ1-1, with D unclear. Germline lookup yields CDR1 MNHEY and CDR2 SVGAGI. V shed 8 bases and J shed 0 bases, with 13 bases lying between them. The CDR3 spans 14 residues. CDR3 amino acids: CASRRFVMNTEAFF. CDR3 in DNA: TGTGCCAGCCGACGGTTCGTGATGAACACTGAAGCTTTCTTT.

A few counts support this clone. The chain links TRBV5-4 to TRBJ1-2; D perhaps matches TRBD1 (6 bases). This CDR3 region has 12 residues. Between the trimmed V and J ends, which lost 4 bases and 13 bases, there was a span of 17 bases. Germline CDR1 SGHNT, CDR2 YYREEE (reference sequence). The CDR3 spells CASSGPGGLVTF. CDR3 coding DNA: TGTGCCAGCAGCGGCCCGGGGGGCCTCGTCACCTTC.

The genes are TRBV9 and TRBJ2-3; tentative D call: TRBD1 (5 bases). The V and J ends lost 3 bases and 8 bases respectively, with 16 bases between them. The CDR3 is made up of 14 amino acids. Germline-derived CDR1 and CDR2 are SGDLS and YYNGEE. The CDR3 DNA is TGTGCCAGCAGCGCCCCGATACCTGGGGCTACGCAGTATTTT. Protein product: CASSAPIPGATQYF.

The V call is TRBV29-1, the J call TRBJ2-1; tentative D call: TRBD2 (6 bases). This CDR3 has 13 residues. Germline V gives CDR1 SQVTM, CDR2 ANQGSEA. The ends were cut back, 4 bases at V and 3 bases at J, with 10 bases in the middle. CDR3 loop: CSVAREVYNEQFF. The DNA for the CDR3 is TGCAGCGTTGCCAGGGAGGTCTACAATGAGCAGTTCTTC.

The V gene is TRBV11-3, the J gene TRBJ2-1, with D perhaps TRBD1 (5 bases). V was cut by 0 bases and J by 7 bases, with 10 bases left in between. Germline lookup yields CDR1 SGHNT and CDR2 YENEEA. The CDR3 runs to 14 residues. CDR3 DNA: TGTGCCAGCAGCTTAGACCAGACAGAGAATGAGCAGTTCTTC. This gives the protein CASSLDQTENEQFF.

J is TRBJ2-7 and V is TRBV7-2, with 9 positions matching TRBD2. Germline CDR1 is SGHTA and CDR2 is FQGNSA. CDR3 length: 15 residues. V lost 5 bases to trimming and J lost 6 bases; unmatched junction nucleotides: 11. CDR3 loop: CASSRIAGEISEQYF. The CDR3 coding sequence is TGTGCCAGCAGCCGTATAGCGGGAGAGATATCCGAGCAGTACTTC.

This clone was picked up one time. V gene TRBV7-2 combines with J gene TRBJ1-5; the match to TRBD1 covers 8 bases. CDR3 size: 17 residues. After removal of 4 bases from V and 6 bases from J, the junction contained 14 bases not matched to a gene. Germline V gene lookup returns CDR1 SGHTA and CDR2 FQGNSA. CDR3: CASSSESGTGRGQPQHF. The CDR3 nucleotides read TGTGCCAGCAGCTCCGAATCCGGGACAGGTAGGGGTCAGCCCCAGCATTTT.

This chain joins TRBV7-2 and TRBJ2-1; D may be TRBD2 (6 bases). CDR1 and CDR2 (germline): SGHTA, FQGNSA. The CDR3 covers 15 residues. V lost 5 bases and J 4 bases, leaving 15 bases between the germline ends. This CDR3 is CASSTLLGRYNEQFF. The CDR3 coding sequence is TGTGCCAGCAGCACCCTCCTGGGGAGGTACAATGAGCAGTTCTTC.

The chain couples TRBV5-1 to TRBJ1-3; D perhaps matches TRBD1 (6 bases). The V end was cut by 0 bases, the J end by 1 base, with 11 bases between. This CDR3 spans 16 amino acids. Germline V gene lookup returns CDR1 SGHRS and CDR2 YFSETQ. CDR3 sequence (DNA): TGCGCCAGCAGCTTGGGAGACAGGAAGTCTGGAAACACCATATATTTT. This translates into CASSLGDRKSGNTIYF. Looking up the rest from reference TRBV5-1 and TRBJ1-3 gives the full variable domain: KAGVTQTPRYLIKTRGQQVTLSCSPISGHRSVSWYQQTPGQGLQFLFEYFSETQRNKGNFPGRFSGRQFSNSRSEMNVSTLELGDSALYLCASSLGDRKSGNTIYFGEGSWLTVV.